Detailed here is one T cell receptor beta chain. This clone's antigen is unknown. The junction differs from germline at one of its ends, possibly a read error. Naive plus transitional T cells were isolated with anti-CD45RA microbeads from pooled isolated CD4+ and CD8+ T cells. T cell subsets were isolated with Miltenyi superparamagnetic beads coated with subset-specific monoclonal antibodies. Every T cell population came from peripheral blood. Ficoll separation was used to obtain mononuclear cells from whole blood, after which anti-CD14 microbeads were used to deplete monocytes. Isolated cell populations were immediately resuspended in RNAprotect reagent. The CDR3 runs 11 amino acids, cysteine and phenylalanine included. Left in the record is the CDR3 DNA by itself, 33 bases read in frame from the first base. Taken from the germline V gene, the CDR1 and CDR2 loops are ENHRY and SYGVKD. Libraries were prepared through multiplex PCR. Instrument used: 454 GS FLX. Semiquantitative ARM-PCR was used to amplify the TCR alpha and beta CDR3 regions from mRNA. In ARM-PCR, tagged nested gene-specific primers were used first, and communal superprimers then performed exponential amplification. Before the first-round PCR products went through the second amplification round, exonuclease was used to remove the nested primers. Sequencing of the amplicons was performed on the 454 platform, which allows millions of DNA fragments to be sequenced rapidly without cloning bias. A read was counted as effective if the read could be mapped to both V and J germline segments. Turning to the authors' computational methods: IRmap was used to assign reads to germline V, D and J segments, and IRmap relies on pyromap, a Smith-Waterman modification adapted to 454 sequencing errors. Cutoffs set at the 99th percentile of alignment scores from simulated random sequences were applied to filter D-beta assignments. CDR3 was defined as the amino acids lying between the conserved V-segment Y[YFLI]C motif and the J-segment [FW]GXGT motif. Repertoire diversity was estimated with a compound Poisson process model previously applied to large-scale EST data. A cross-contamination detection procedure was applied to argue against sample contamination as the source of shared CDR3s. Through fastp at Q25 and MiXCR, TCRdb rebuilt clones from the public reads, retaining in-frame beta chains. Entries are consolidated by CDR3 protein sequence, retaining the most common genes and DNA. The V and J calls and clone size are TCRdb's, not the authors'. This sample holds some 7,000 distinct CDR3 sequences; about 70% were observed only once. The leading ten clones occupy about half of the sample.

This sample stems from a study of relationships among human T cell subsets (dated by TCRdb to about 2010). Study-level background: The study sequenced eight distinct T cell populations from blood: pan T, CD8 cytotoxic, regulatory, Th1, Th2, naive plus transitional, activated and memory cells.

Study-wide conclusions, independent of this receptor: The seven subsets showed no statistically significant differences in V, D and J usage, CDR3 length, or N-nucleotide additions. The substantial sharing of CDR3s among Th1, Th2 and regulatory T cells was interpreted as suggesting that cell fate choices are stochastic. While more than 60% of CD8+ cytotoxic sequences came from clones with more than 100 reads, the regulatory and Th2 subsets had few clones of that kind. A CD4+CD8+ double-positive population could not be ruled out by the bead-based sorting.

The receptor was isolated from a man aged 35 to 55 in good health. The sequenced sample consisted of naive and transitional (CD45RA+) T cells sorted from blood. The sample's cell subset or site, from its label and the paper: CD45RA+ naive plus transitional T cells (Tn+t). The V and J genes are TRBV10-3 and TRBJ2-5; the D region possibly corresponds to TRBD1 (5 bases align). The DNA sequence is TGTGCCACCCAGGGAAAAGAGGCCCAGTACTTC. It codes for CATQGKEAQYF.